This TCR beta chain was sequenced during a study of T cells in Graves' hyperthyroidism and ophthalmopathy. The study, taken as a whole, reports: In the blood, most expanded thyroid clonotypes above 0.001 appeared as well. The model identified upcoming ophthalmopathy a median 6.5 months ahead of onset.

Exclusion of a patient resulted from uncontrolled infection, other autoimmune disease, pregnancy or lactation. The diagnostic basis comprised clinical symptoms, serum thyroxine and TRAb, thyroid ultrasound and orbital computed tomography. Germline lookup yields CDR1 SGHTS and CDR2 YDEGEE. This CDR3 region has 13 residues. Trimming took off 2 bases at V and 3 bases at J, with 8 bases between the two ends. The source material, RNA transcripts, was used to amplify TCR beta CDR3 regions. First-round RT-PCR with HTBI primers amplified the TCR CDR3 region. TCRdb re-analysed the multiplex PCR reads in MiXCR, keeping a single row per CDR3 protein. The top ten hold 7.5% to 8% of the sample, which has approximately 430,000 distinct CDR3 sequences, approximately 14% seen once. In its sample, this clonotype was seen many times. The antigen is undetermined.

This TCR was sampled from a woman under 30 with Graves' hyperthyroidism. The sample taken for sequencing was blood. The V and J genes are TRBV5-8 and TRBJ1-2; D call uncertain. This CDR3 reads CASSFGPDYGYTF. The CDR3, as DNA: TGTGCCAGCAGCTTTGGTCCGGACTATGGCTACACCTTC. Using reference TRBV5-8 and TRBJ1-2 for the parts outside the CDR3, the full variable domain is EAGVTQSPTHLIKTRGQQATLRCSPISGHTSVYWYQQALGLGLQFLLWYDEGEERNRGNFPPRFSGRQFPNYSSELNVNALELEDSALYLCASSFGPDYGYTFGSGTRLTVV.